This is a list of T cell receptor beta chains from one sample in a study of cytomegalovirus exposure and HLA in healthy donors. Libraries were prepared by immunoSEQ multiplex PCR; TCRdb keeps only in-frame clonotypes and omits some of them. The table shows 99,000 or so clones, with more than 9.5% occurring only once. The sequencing input was PBMCs. The source is a man aged 40-55 years in good health and CMV-seropositive. Each CDR3 is given with its conserved first and last residue. The D gene is left open where the match is weak. The size entry is marked missing in some rows and otherwise reads once, few, many or a size class.

j_gene: TRBJ1-5; abundance: .; v_gene: TRBV19; d_gene: TRBD1; CDR3aa: CASSMGRDRASYSNQPQHF; CDR3nt: TGTGCCAGTAGTATGGGTAGAGACAGGGCCTCTTATAGCAATCAGCCCCAGCATTTT
j_gene: TRBJ2-1; abundance: .; v_gene: TRBV27; d_gene: .; CDR3aa: CASSGAQARRNEQFF; CDR3nt: TGTGCCAGCAGTGGGGCGCAGGCACGGAGAAATGAGCAGTTCTTC
j_gene: TRBJ2-3; abundance: few; v_gene: TRBV5-1; d_gene: .; CDR3aa: CASSSGQKTDTQYF; CDR3nt: TGCGCCAGCAGCTCCGGACAGAAAACAGATACGCAGTATTTT
j_gene: TRBJ2-2; abundance: few; v_gene: TRBV10-3; d_gene: TRBD2; CDR3aa: CAISEERNSGRNGELFF; CDR3nt: TGTGCCATCAGTGAGGAACGGAATAGCGGGAGGAACGGGGAGCTGTTTTTT
j_gene: TRBJ2-1; abundance: few; v_gene: TRBV5-4; d_gene: TRBD2; CDR3aa: CASVSGTSGINEQFF; CDR3nt: TGTGCCAGCGTTTCCGGGACTAGCGGGATTAATGAGCAGTTCTTC
j_gene: TRBJ2-5; abundance: .; v_gene: TRBV15; d_gene: .; CDR3aa: CATSSPDSGETQYF; CDR3nt: TGTGCCACCAGCAGCCCCGACTCCGGAGAGACCCAGTACTTC
j_gene: TRBJ2-5; abundance: few; v_gene: TRBV19; d_gene: .; CDR3aa: CASSSTKALRMETQYF; CDR3nt: TGTGCCAGTAGTAGTACAAAAGCGCTCCGAATGGAGACCCAGTACTTC
j_gene: TRBJ1-3; abundance: few; v_gene: TRBV5-1; d_gene: TRBD1; CDR3aa: CASSSGQSGNTIYF; CDR3nt: TGCGCCAGCAGCTCGGGACAGTCTGGAAACACCATATATTTT
j_gene: TRBJ2-7; abundance: few; v_gene: TRBV19; d_gene: TRBD1; CDR3aa: CASRGTGSYEQYF; CDR3nt: TGTGCCAGTAGGGGGACAGGGTCCTACGAGCAGTACTTC
j_gene: TRBJ2-5; abundance: few; v_gene: TRBV6-6; d_gene: TRBD2; CDR3aa: CASSFLAGGQETQYF; CDR3nt: TGTGCCAGCAGTTTTCTAGCGGGGGGACAAGAGACCCAGTACTTC
j_gene: TRBJ2-2; abundance: few; v_gene: TRBV7-9; d_gene: .; CDR3aa: CASSFLFGELFF; CDR3nt: TGTGCCAGCAGCTTCCTCTTCGGGGAGCTGTTTTTT
j_gene: TRBJ1-2; abundance: few; v_gene: TRBV5-8; d_gene: TRBD1; CDR3aa: CASSSTGGANYGYTF; CDR3nt: TGTGCCAGCAGCTCGACAGGGGGCGCGAACTATGGCTACACCTTC
j_gene: TRBJ2-1; abundance: .; v_gene: TRBV28; d_gene: TRBD2; CDR3aa: CASRRAASGYNEQFF; CDR3nt: TGTGCCAGCAGGCGGGCGGCTAGCGGGTACAATGAGCAGTTCTTC
j_gene: TRBJ1-1; abundance: .; v_gene: TRBV9; d_gene: .; CDR3aa: CASSGGMNTEAFF; CDR3nt: TGTGCCAGCAGTGGAGGTATGAACACTGAAGCTTTCTTT
j_gene: TRBJ2-1; abundance: .; v_gene: TRBV28; d_gene: .; CDR3aa: CASSLPKYNEQFF; CDR3nt: TGTGCCAGCAGCCTTCCTAAATACAATGAGCAGTTCTTC
j_gene: TRBJ2-3; abundance: .; v_gene: TRBV4-3; d_gene: .; CDR3aa: CASSQESVAGVFKDTQYF; CDR3nt: TGCGCCAGCAGCCAAGAAAGCGTGGCAGGGGTCTTCAAGGATACGCAGTATTTT
j_gene: TRBJ2-1; abundance: .; v_gene: TRBV9; d_gene: .; CDR3aa: CASSLSLIVHEQFF; CDR3nt: TGTGCCAGCAGCCTCTCCTTAATTGTCCATGAGCAGTTCTTC
j_gene: TRBJ1-5; abundance: .; v_gene: TRBV27; d_gene: .; CDR3aa: CASSLSGQSNQPQHF; CDR3nt: TGTGCCAGCAGTTTATCCGGACAGAGCAATCAGCCCCAGCATTTT
j_gene: TRBJ1-2; abundance: .; v_gene: TRBV2; d_gene: TRBD1; CDR3aa: CASSTRGGQLYGYTF; CDR3nt: TGTGCCAGCAGTACTCGAGGGGGACAGCTGTATGGCTACACCTTC
j_gene: TRBJ1-6; abundance: .; v_gene: TRBV7-9; d_gene: TRBD1; CDR3aa: CASTYRAGGDSPLHF; CDR3nt: TGTGCCAGCACCTATCGGGCAGGGGGCGATTCACCCCTCCACTTT
j_gene: TRBJ1-1; abundance: .; v_gene: TRBV5-1; d_gene: .; CDR3aa: CASSFRHDFMNTEAFF; CDR3nt: TGCGCCAGCAGCTTCCGACATGATTTCATGAACACTGAAGCTTTCTTT
j_gene: TRBJ1-2; abundance: few; v_gene: TRBV10-3; d_gene: .; CDR3aa: CAIRYTGYGYTF; CDR3nt: TGTGCCATCAGGTATACAGGGTATGGCTACACCTTC
j_gene: TRBJ2-1; abundance: few; v_gene: TRBV6-6; d_gene: .; CDR3aa: CASRPRGLARNEQFF; CDR3nt: TGTGCCAGCAGACCTCGAGGGCTAGCCCGCAATGAGCAGTTCTTC
j_gene: TRBJ1-2; abundance: .; v_gene: TRBV15; d_gene: TRBD1; CDR3aa: CATSRGQGADGYTF; CDR3nt: TGTGCCACCAGCAGAGGACAGGGGGCGGATGGCTACACCTTC
j_gene: TRBJ2-7; abundance: few; v_gene: TRBV5-1; d_gene: TRBD2; CDR3aa: CASSLAGTSGPLF; CDR3nt: TGCGCCAGCAGCTTGGCCGGGACTAGCGGGCCTCTCTTC
j_gene: TRBJ2-1; abundance: few; v_gene: TRBV19; d_gene: TRBD2; CDR3aa: CASKWTSGTRNEQFF; CDR3nt: TGTGCCAGTAAATGGACTAGCGGGACCAGAAACGAGCAGTTCTTC
j_gene: TRBJ2-1; abundance: .; v_gene: TRBV11-2; d_gene: TRBD2; CDR3aa: CASSLEVAGVEQFF; CDR3nt: TGTGCCAGCAGCTTAGAAGTAGCGGGAGTTGAGCAGTTCTTC
j_gene: TRBJ2-7; abundance: .; v_gene: TRBV9; d_gene: TRBD2; CDR3aa: CASSEGASGSYEQYF; CDR3nt: TGTGCCAGCAGCGAAGGAGCTAGCGGGTCCTACGAGCAGTACTTC
j_gene: TRBJ1-2; abundance: .; v_gene: TRBV10-3; d_gene: TRBD1; CDR3aa: CAISEGTGGAGYTF; CDR3nt: TGTGCCATCAGTGAGGGGACAGGGGGCGCGGGCTACACCTTC
j_gene: TRBJ2-2; abundance: .; v_gene: TRBV19; d_gene: .; CDR3aa: CASSTPERRNTGELFF; CDR3nt: TGTGCCAGTAGTACCCCCGAGCGGCGGAACACCGGGGAGCTGTTTTTT
j_gene: TRBJ2-4; abundance: .; v_gene: TRBV27; d_gene: .; CDR3aa: CASSLMGQGAKNIQYF; CDR3nt: TGTGCCAGCAGTTTAATGGGGCAGGGGGCCAAAAACATTCAGTACTTC
j_gene: TRBJ1-5; abundance: .; v_gene: TRBV6-1; d_gene: TRBD1; CDR3aa: CASSWDSGANQPQHF; CDR3nt: TGTGCCAGCAGTTGGGACAGTGGGGCCAATCAGCCCCAGCATTTT
j_gene: TRBJ1-2; abundance: .; v_gene: TRBV16; d_gene: .; CDR3aa: CASSQSYRVNYGYTF; CDR3nt: TGTGCCAGCAGCCAATCGTACAGGGTAAACTATGGCTACACCTTC
j_gene: TRBJ1-5; abundance: few; v_gene: TRBV6-1; d_gene: .; CDR3aa: CASSETASNQPQHF; CDR3nt: TGTGCCAGCAGTGAGACAGCGAGCAATCAGCCCCAGCATTTT
j_gene: TRBJ2-3; abundance: few; v_gene: TRBV7-9; d_gene: TRBD2; CDR3aa: CASRQLAGEGRGTDTQYF; CDR3nt: TGTGCCAGCAGGCAACTAGCGGGAGAGGGCCGGGGCACAGATACGCAGTATTTT
j_gene: TRBJ2-7; abundance: few; v_gene: TRBV6-5; d_gene: TRBD2; CDR3aa: CASSYHTSGRAHEQYF; CDR3nt: TGTGCCAGCAGTTACCATACTAGCGGGAGGGCACACGAGCAGTACTTC
j_gene: TRBJ2-1; abundance: few; v_gene: TRBV4-2; d_gene: TRBD2; CDR3aa: CASSQTQGTSGYNEQFF; CDR3nt: TGTGCCAGCAGCCAGACCCAGGGGACTAGCGGATACAATGAGCAGTTCTTC